Listed below are T cell receptor beta chains from one sample, sequenced in a study of T cell responses to AZD1222 COVID-19 vaccine. The data were produced by immunoSEQ multiplex PCR, yet TCRdb's version contains in-frame clones alone and is incomplete. The data hold about 98,000 clones, with approximately 88% observed a single time. The source material was peripheral blood, sampled on day 0 of AZD1222 vaccination. The receptors stem from an adult in good health. Both conserved end residues are part of each CDR3. The order of the fields is J gene, V gene, clone size, D gene, CDR3 protein, CDR3 DNA. A D gene is named only where the DNA matches it firmly. The size of a clone is reported for some rows only, either as once, few or many, or as a class for expanded clones.

TRBJ1-2,TRBV4-3,-,TRBD1,CASSQQDRGTYGYTF,TGCGCCAGCAGCCAGCAGGACAGGGGGACCTATGGCTACACCTTC
TRBJ2-3,TRBV10-3,-,-,CAISETTDTQYF,TGTGCCATCAGTGAGACCACAGATACGCAGTATTTT
TRBJ2-1,TRBV7-2,-,-,CASSIDGQGWDEQFF,TGTGCCAGCAGCATAGATGGTCAGGGCTGGGATGAGCAGTTCTTC
TRBJ2-1,TRBV28,-,-,CASSSDYIRDNEQFF,TGTGCCAGCAGTTCGGACTATATAAGGGACAATGAGCAGTTCTTC
TRBJ1-1,TRBV7-2,-,TRBD1,CASSLAWTGEAFF,TGTGCCAGCAGCTTAGCGTGGACAGGGGAAGCTTTCTTT
TRBJ2-7,TRBV10-3,once,-,CAISPGTLEEQYF,TGTGCCATCAGTCCTGGGACATTGGAGGAGCAGTACTTC
TRBJ2-5,TRBV24-1,-,-,CATRLSGQYF,TGTGCCACCCGACTCAGTGGCCAGTACTTC
TRBJ2-1,TRBV9,-,TRBD2,CASNQGLAGYNEQFF,TGTGCCAGCAACCAGGGACTAGCGGGTTACAATGAGCAGTTCTTC
TRBJ1-3,TRBV19,-,-,CASISLSHSGNTIYF,TGTGCCAGTATAAGCTTGTCACACTCTGGAAACACCATATATTTT
TRBJ1-5,TRBV6-2/TRBV6-3,-,-,CASSYEGAINQPQHF,TGTGCCAGCAGTTACGAAGGGGCCATCAATCAGCCCCAGCATTTT
TRBJ1-6,TRBV9,-,-,CASSVGASYNSPLHF,TGTGCCAGCAGCGTAGGCGCATCCTATAATTCACCCCTCCACTTT
TRBJ1-2,TRBV7-8,-,TRBD1,CASSSGQGGGYGYTF,TGTGCCAGCAGCTCGGGACAGGGAGGAGGCTATGGCTACACCTTC
TRBJ2-2,TRBV4-2,-,-,CASSLGGAGQGTGELFF,TGTGCCAGCAGCCTTGGGGGCGCGGGACAAGGAACCGGGGAGCTGTTTTTT
TRBJ1-1,TRBV20-1,once,-,CSASDLGGFTEAFF,TGCAGTGCTAGTGACCTAGGGGGATTCACTGAAGCTTTCTTT
TRBJ1-5,TRBV10-3,-,-,CAISDRNQPQHF,TGTGCCATCAGTGACAGGAATCAGCCCCAGCATTTT
TRBJ2-1,TRBV21-1,-,-,CASSRQGCNEQFF,TGTGCCAGCAGCCGACAGGGGTGTAATGAGCAGTTCTTC
TRBJ2-7,TRBV27,-,TRBD2,CASSPGLAGREQYF,TGTGCCAGCAGTCCCGGACTAGCGGGACGCGAGCAGTACTTC
TRBJ1-2,TRBV5-1,-,TRBD1,CASSEDREGGYTF,TGCGCCAGCAGCGAGGACAGGGAGGGTGGCTACACCTTC
TRBJ2-2,TRBV10-3,-,-,CAISPNTGELFF,TGTGCCATCAGTCCGAACACCGGGGAGCTGTTTTTT
TRBJ1-2,TRBV6-5,-,-,CASRNRDGKGYTF,TGTGCCAGCAGAAACAGGGACGGAAAGGGCTACACCTTC
TRBJ2-3,TRBV7-7,-,TRBD2,CASSLVLAGGADTQYF,TGTGCCAGCAGCTTAGTACTAGCGGGAGGGGCAGATACGCAGTATTTT
TRBJ2-1,TRBV6-5,-,-,CASSYPGGEQFF,TGTGCCAGCAGTTACCCGGGCGGGGAGCAGTTCTTC
TRBJ1-5,TRBV28,-,TRBD1,CAMTATGADQPQHF,TGTGCCATGACCGCGACAGGGGCGGATCAGCCCCAGCATTTT
TRBJ1-4,TRBV28,once,-,CASSSIRQGSYEKLFF,TGTGCCAGCAGTTCCATTCGGCAGGGTTCATACGAAAAACTGTTTTTT
TRBJ2-7,TRBV28,-,TRBD1,CASSPGTGGAYEQYF,TGTGCCAGCAGCCCCGGGACAGGGGGAGCCTACGAGCAGTACTTC
TRBJ2-3,TRBV7-2,once,-,CASSFGGLGAQYF,TGTGCCAGCAGCTTTGGAGGGTTGGGAGCGCAGTATTTT
TRBJ1-1,TRBV20-1,-,-,CSASPGNEAFF,TGCAGTGCTAGTCCGGGGAATGAAGCTTTCTTT
TRBJ1-5,TRBV28,-,-,CASSFSGSSNQPQHF,TGTGCCAGCAGTTTTTCTGGGAGTAGCAATCAGCCCCAGCATTTT
TRBJ2-3,TRBV7-6,-,TRBD2,CASSFGAGAITDTQYF,TGTGCCAGCAGCTTCGGAGCGGGAGCTATTACAGATACGCAGTATTTT
TRBJ1-2,TRBV6-4,-,TRBD1,CASSSTGGTYGYTF,TGTGCCAGCAGCAGCACAGGGGGGACCTATGGCTACACCTTC
TRBJ2-7,TRBV3-1/TRBV3-2,-,-,CASSQRTYEQYF,TGTGCCAGCAGCCAAAGAACCTACGAGCAGTACTTC
TRBJ1-6,TRBV27,-,-,CASSWREYSPLHF,TGTGCCAGCAGTTGGAGGGAATATTCACCCCTCCACTTT
TRBJ2-2,TRBV28,few,-,CASKAGALDLGTGELFF,TGTGCCAGCAAAGCAGGGGCCCTAGACCTGGGCACCGGGGAGCTGTTTTTT
TRBJ2-1,TRBV4-3,once,-,CASSQDSGGRRSSYNEQFF,TGCGCCAGCAGCCAAGATTCCGGAGGGCGAAGAAGCTCCTACAATGAGCAGTTCTTC
TRBJ1-5,TRBV6-5,few,-,CASFGGNGGQPQHF,TGTGCCAGCTTTGGAGGGAATGGGGGTCAGCCCCAGCATTTT
TRBJ2-5,TRBV11-1,-,-,CASTLGLQETQYF,TGTGCCAGCACCCTGGGGCTGCAAGAGACCCAGTACTTC
TRBJ1-1,TRBV10-2,-,-,CASSDSNEAFF,TGCGCCAGCAGTGATAGTAATGAAGCTTTCTTT
TRBJ1-5,TRBV3-1/TRBV3-2,-,TRBD1,CASSQEQGPNQPQHF,TGTGCCAGCAGCCAAGAACAGGGGCCGAATCAGCCCCAGCATTTT
TRBJ2-5,TRBV5-5,-,-,CASSSGGSGETQYF,TGTGCCAGCAGCTCAGGGGGGTCGGGGGAGACCCAGTACTTC
TRBJ2-7,TRBV3-1/TRBV3-2,once,TRBD2,CASSQDSGLAGEYEQYF,TGTGCCAGCAGCCAAGATTCCGGTCTAGCGGGAGAGTACGAGCAGTACTTC